The 22 T cell receptor beta chains given below trace back to one sample, sequenced in a study of T cell responses to AZD1222 COVID-19 vaccine. TCRdb keeps only in-frame clones here, not all; method: immunoSEQ multiplex PCR. The repertoire holds over 150,000 clones, with over 75% as singletons. Source: peripheral blood, taken on day 0 of AZD1222 vaccination. These receptor sequences come from an adult in good health.

The rearrangement uses TRBV13 and TRBJ1-2, with D tentatively TRBD1 (5 bases). V was trimmed by 1 base and J by 8 bases, leaving 11 bases between them. The length of the CDR3 is 13 residues. CDR1 and CDR2 (germline): PRHDT, FYEKMQ (reference sequence). The CDR3 sequence is CASSLEGYRGYTF. Written as DNA, the CDR3 is TGTGCCAGCAGCTTAGAGGGGTATAGGGGCTACACCTTC.

The chain is built from TRBV28 and TRBJ1-2; D gene uncertain. This CDR3 spans 14 amino acids. V was pared by 3 bases and J by 3 bases, with 11 bases between. The V gene's germline CDR1 is MDHEN and CDR2 SYDVKM. The CDR3 DNA sequence: TGTGCCAGCAGTTTTTCGGGCAGATACTATGGCTACACCTTC. It is translated as CASSFSGRYYGYTF.

This chain uses TRBV14 with TRBJ1-3, with D unclear. Trimming took off 3 bases at V and 2 bases at J, with 11 bases between the two ends. The germline V gene has CDR1 SGHDN and CDR2 FVKESK. This CDR3 has 15 amino acids. Written as DNA, the CDR3 is TGTGCCAGCAGCCAGGGGTCCTACCCTGGAAACACCATATATTTT. This encodes CASSQGSYPGNTIYF.

This chain links TRBV19 with TRBJ2-1; either TRBD1 or TRBD2 may supply D (5 bases each). Germline CDR1 LNHDA, CDR2 SQIVND (reference sequence). Trimming stripped 6 bases from V and 6 bases from J, with 21 bases between. CDR3 length equals 16 residues. In DNA form, the CDR3 reads TGTGCCAGTAGACCCGGGGCGAGGGGCGGTGGCAATGAGCAGTTCTTC. Translated, it gives CASRPGARGGGNEQFF.

J is TRBJ1-5 and V is TRBV19; unclear D gene. V dropped 5 bases and J dropped 2 bases, with 4 bases sitting between them. The CDR3 has 12 residues. Germline assignment: CDR1 LNHDA and CDR2 SQIVND (reference sequence). The DNA of the CDR3 is TGTGCCAGTAGTGTGCGCAATCAGCCCCAGCATTTT. The encoded protein is CASSVRNQPQHF.

This sequence joins TRBV7-3 and TRBJ2-3; D might be TRBD1 or TRBD2, each matching 5 bases. From germline, CDR1 is SGHTA and CDR2 FQGTGA. Trimming cost V 1 base and J 4 bases, with 12 bases left between them. The CDR3 has 15 amino acids. Here the CDR3 reads CASSLMGPGSDTQYF. In DNA form, the CDR3 reads TGTGCCAGCAGCTTAATGGGACCGGGCTCAGATACGCAGTATTTT.

The chain links TRBV4-2 to TRBJ2-1; D call uncertain. Germline V CDR1 and CDR2: LGHNA, YNFKEQ. V was shortened by 1 base and J by 4 bases, with 5 bases between the two germline ends. The CDR3 contains 13 residues. The CDR3 region has the DNA TGTGCCAGCAGCCAAGGTCTTTACAATGAGCAGTTCTTC. Its protein product is CASSQGLYNEQFF.

V usage is TRBV6-6 and J usage is TRBJ1-6; 7 nucleotides agree with TRBD1. This CDR3 comprises 13 residues. Germline V gene sequence: CDR1 MNHNY, CDR2 SVGAGI (reference sequence). V gave up 8 bases and J gave up 8 bases; unmatched junction bases: 6. As DNA, the CDR3 is TGTGCCAGCCGGGACAGTTTAGATTCACCCCTCCACTTT. This sequence encodes CASRDSLDSPLHF.

This chain connects TRBV5-5 to TRBJ1-6, with D uncertain. Germline-derived CDR1 and CDR2 are SGHKS and YYEKEE (reference sequence). V lost 5 bases and J 7 bases, leaving 16 bases between the germline ends. This CDR3 has 15 residues. The CDR3 DNA follows: TGTGCCAGCAGTTACGGGTCGGCGGAAAATTCACCCCTCCACTTT. Translation gives CASSYGSAENSPLHF.

The chain carries TRBV18 and TRBJ2-3; possible D gene TRBD2, 7 bases. With 3 bases removed from V and 4 bases from J, the gap between germline ends came to 14 bases. The CDR3 totals 15 residues. Germline V lookup: CDR1 KGHSH, CDR2 LQKENI. CDR3 nucleotides: TGTGCCAGCTCACCTCCTTCGGGGGGCGCAGATACGCAGTATTTT. Protein sequence: CASSPPSGGADTQYF.

This rearrangement joins TRBV5-1 to TRBJ2-5; no firm D call. The CDR3 covers 13 residues. The germline V and J ends were trimmed by 1 base and 2 bases, with 6 bases remaining between them. Germline CDR1 is SGHRS and CDR2 is YFSETQ. This chain's CDR3 is CASSLQEQETQYF. Written as DNA, the CDR3 is TGCGCCAGCAGCTTGCAGGAGCAAGAGACCCAGTACTTC. Looking up the rest from reference TRBV5-1 and TRBJ2-5 gives the full variable domain: KAGVTQTPRYLIKTRGQQVTLSCSPISGHRSVSWYQQTPGQGLQFLFEYFSETQRNKGNFPGRFSGRQFSNSRSEMNVSTLELGDSALYLCASSLQEQETQYFGPGTRLLVL.

The gene calls are TRBV4-3 and TRBJ1-2; no reliable D call. The V gene's germline CDR1 is LGHNA and CDR2 YSLEER. The CDR3 sequence is 16 residues long. V was pared by 0 bases and J by 1 base, with 12 bases between. The CDR3 DNA reads TGCGCCAGCAGCCAAGAACGAATGAGCCTTAACTATGGCTACACCTTC. It specifies CASSQERMSLNYGYTF.

CDR3 protein: CATSRDPRQGGELFF. The CDR3, as DNA: TGTGCCACCAGCAGAGATCCCAGACAGGGCGGGGAGCTGTTTTTT. V gene TRBV15 combines with J gene TRBJ2-2; TRBD1 aligns across 7 bases. Germline values: CDR1 LNHNV, CDR2 YYDKDF (reference sequence). V lost 0 bases, J lost 7 bases, and 5 bases stayed unmatched. This CDR3 is built from 15 residues.

V and J are TRBV10-3 and TRBJ2-1; 12 nucleotides align to TRBD2. The CDR3 spans 18 residues. Germline V lookup: CDR1 ENHRY, CDR2 SYGVKD. J was trimmed by 7 bases and V by 5 bases; bases with no gene match: 15. Written as DNA, the CDR3 is TGTGCCATCAGTTCTAAGGAAAAACTAGCGGGGGGAACTAATGAGCAGTTCTTC. Protein: CAISSKEKLAGGTNEQFF.

The chain has TRBV27 and TRBJ2-2, with 16 bases that match TRBD2. Trimming at V came to 5 bases and at J to 4 bases, leaving 4 bases not matched to a gene. The V gene's germline CDR1 is MNHEY and CDR2 SMNVEV (reference sequence). The CDR3 runs 17 residues. Here the CDR3 DNA reads TGTGCCAGCAGTAGGGGACTAGCGGGGGGGCCCACCGGGGAGCTGTTTTTT. It yields the protein CASSRGLAGGPTGELFF.

J is TRBJ2-3 and V is TRBV6-5; no firm D call. Between the trimmed V and J ends, which lost 4 bases and 0 bases, there was a span of 11 bases. CDR3 length equals 15 residues. The V gene's germline CDR1 is MNHEY and CDR2 SVGAGI. In DNA, the CDR3 is TGTGCCAGCAGTTCCTTCCCGGACAGCACAGATACGCAGTATTTT. It translates to CASSSFPDSTDTQYF.

The gene calls are TRBV6-2 or TRBV6-3 and TRBJ2-7; D ambiguous. Germline V gene lookup returns CDR1 MNHEY and CDR2 SVGEGT. CDR3 length equals 17 residues. Trimming stripped 2 bases from V and 2 bases from J, with 19 bases between. Written as DNA, the CDR3 is TGTGCCAGCAGTTACCGTGCCTTGGCAGGACGAACCTACGAGCAGTACTTC. As protein: CASSYRALAGRTYEQYF.

Notes on this clone: At the DNA level, this CDR3 is encoded by other sequences in the same sample as well. CDR3 protein: CSARLGNEQFF. In nucleotides, the CDR3 is TGCAGTGCTAGATTGGGCAATGAGCAGTTCTTC. The rearrangement links TRBV20-1 to TRBJ2-1; unclear D gene. V was clipped by 2 bases and J by 6 bases, with 5 bases between them. The CDR3 has 11 residues. Germline loops: CDR1 DFQATT, CDR2 SNEGSKA (reference sequence).

This clone has a single count. The V call is TRBV5-1, the J call TRBJ2-1, with D perhaps matching TRBD2 (5 bases). Germline values: CDR1 SGHRS, CDR2 YFSETQ. This CDR3 contains 16 residues. Trimming removed 0 bases from V and 0 bases from J, with 10 bases in between. The DNA for the CDR3 is TGCGCCAGCAGCTTGGAAGTTAGCGTCTCCTACAATGAGCAGTTCTTC. It translates to CASSLEVSVSYNEQFF.

This clone was seen only once. V gene TRBV27 combines with J gene TRBJ2-2; D is possibly TRBD2 (7 bases). Trimming removed 7 bases from V and 0 bases from J, with 15 bases in between. Germline loops: CDR1 MNHEY, CDR2 SMNVEV (reference sequence). The CDR3 is 16 amino acids. The CDR3 bases are TGTGCCAGCAACACTAACGGGGGGCCGAACACCGGGGAGCTGTTTTTT. Translating gives CASNTNGGPNTGELFF.

The rearrangement links TRBV20-1 to TRBJ1-2; TRBD1 might be the D (5 bases). The V gene's germline CDR1 is DFQATT and CDR2 SNEGSKA (reference sequence). With 3 bases removed from V and 3 bases from J, the gap between germline ends came to 14 bases. The CDR3 consists of 14 residues. In DNA, the CDR3 is TGCAGTGCTAGTAGGACCCGAGGGGACTATGGCTACACCTTC. It yields the protein CSASRTRGDYGYTF.

The chain joins TRBV9 to TRBJ2-1; TRBD2 matches at 7 bases. The CDR3 contains 13 residues. The germline CDR1 and CDR2 sequences are SGDLS and YYNGEE. V trimming: 2 bases; J trimming: 10 bases; junction bases outside the gene matches: 6. CDR3 in DNA: TGTGCCAGCAGCGTCGGACTAGGGCTAGAGCAGTTCTTC. As protein: CASSVGLGLEQFF. The whole variable domain, filled in from reference TRBV9 and TRBJ2-1, reads DSGVTQTPKHLITATGQRVTLRCSPRSGDLSVYWYQQSLDQGLQFLIQYYNGEERAKGNILERFSAQQFPDLHSELNLSSLELGDSALYFCASSVGLGLEQFFGPGTRLTVL.